This TCR beta chain is from a study of T cell responses to AZD1222 COVID-19 vaccine (dated by TCRdb to the early 2020s). The study in broad terms: Because spike-specific TCR depth and breadth did not differ between the two schedules, AZD1222 recipients who got a second dose at roughly 4 weeks were pooled with those who got a second dose at roughly 12 weeks. A total of about 230 trial participants underwent TCR sequencing, of whom about 200 received two doses of AZD1222 and roughly 25 received two doses of the MenACWY control vaccine. Trial participants were enrolled by age into 18-55, 56-69 and 70-plus year subgroups, with 148, 28 and 57 TCR-sequenced participants respectively.

The time point label of this sample denotes: baseline before first vaccination. Samples from vaccinated people were obtained from the UK trials COV001 and COV002, which included a single-blind randomized controlled phase 2/3 trial of AZD1222 (ChAdOx1 nCoV-19) in healthy adults. Trial participant PBMC samples were collected at day 0 and day 28 after the second dose for TCRbeta chain sequencing. This clone occurred once. Its cognate antigen has yet to be identified. No qualities accompany the bases; no much larger clone lies one base away. The CDR3 regions of human TCRbeta chains were subjected to immunosequencing. From the authors' description of their analysis: TCRs in the repertoires were matched against a reference library of SARS-CoV-2-specific TCRs that had been generated with the MIRA antigen-specificity platform. Breadth was defined as the fraction of unique TCRs that were SARS-CoV-2-associated. Depth was defined as the fraction of total T cells that were SARS-CoV-2-associated. Using the MIRA data, each spike-specific TCR was mapped to the spike region that the TCR reacts to and placed in a CD4 or CD8 class. Log10-transformed breadth and depth values were compared by one-way ANOVA with Sidak's multiple comparisons tests. Imported from immuneACCESS, the table was reduced by TCRdb to in-frame sequences with V and J called. These copies leave out some clones; in studies compared against another copy, an unresolved V gene accounts for under half, and the cause of the remainder is not known. V and J calls plus clone size are reproduced from that table; the DNA served to infer D and trimming. The sample profile shows 200,000 or so clones; 80% to 90% of them were found once. Around 5.8% of the sample lies in the top ten.

Overall results and qualifications from the work: Conclusions about previously exposed vaccinees are limited because only a handful of AZD1222 recipients were SARS-CoV-2 seropositive at baseline. After two AZD1222 doses, spike-specific TCR breadth and depth were significantly higher than at day 0 and than in MenACWY recipients. CD4 TCRs associated with the vaccine covered the entire spike protein, and the dominant responses were in regions 160-218 and 743-854. Participants were mostly white British and included more females than males, and it was suggested by the authors that clonal diversity may have been underestimated. The 56-69-year group was small, and its depth increase did not reach significance, likely because of low power. Epitopes outside the regions mutated in the B.1.351 and B.1.1.7 variants were reportedly recognized by nearly half of the unique spike-specific TCRs. Because no day 14 peak-response samples were available, the repertoires could be characterized only after the peak T cell response.

Including the terminal cysteine and phenylalanine, the CDR3 comprises 16 residues. Only CDR3 DNA remains: 48 bases, in frame from the first base. V sheds 7 bases and J sheds 3 bases, leaving 19 bases between their ends. Reading the germline V gene (reference sequence) gives CDR1 MNHEY and CDR2 SMNVEV. The clonotype originates from an adult in good health. The chain is encoded by TRBV27 joined to TRBJ2-1; the D gene remains uncertain. Specimen: peripheral blood, collected on day 0 of AZD1222 vaccination. The nucleotides are TGTGCCAGCACCCCGTCGGCAGGTACGGGCTACAATGAGCAGTTCTTC. This gives the protein CASTPSAGTGYNEQFF.